These 25 T cell receptor beta chains originate from one sample sequenced in a study of shared clonotypes between healthy human individuals. The table came from immunoSEQ multiplex PCR; TCRdb's copy has only in-frame clones and leaves some out. The sample comprises over a million clones, roughly 96% of which are singletons, and 1% to 1.5% rests with the top ten. The sample was naive CD4+ T cells sorted from blood. The subset denotes: CD45RA+ positively selected. These TCRs come from a man between 25 and 39 years old in good health.

The V gene is TRBV5-4, the J gene TRBJ2-7, with D perhaps TRBD1 or TRBD2 (5 bases each). Germline CDR1 and CDR2: SGHNT and YYREEE (reference sequence). The CDR3 spans 15 residues. Trimming removed 3 bases at V and 2 bases at J, with 15 bases between. CDR3 sequence reads: CASSSRDGSTYEQYF. The CDR3 DNA follows: TGTGCCAGCAGCTCCCGGGACGGTTCCACCTACGAGCAGTACTTC. Full variable domain (missing parts from reference TRBV5-4 and TRBJ2-7): ETGVTQSPTHLIKTRGQQVTLRCSSQSGHNTVSWYQQALGQGPQFIFQYYREEENGRGNFPPRFSGLQFPNYSSELNVNALELDDSALYLCASSSRDGSTYEQYFGPGTRLTVT.

The CDR3 is CASSELEVETQYF. The CDR3 DNA is TGTGCCAGCAGTGAACTAGAGGTGGAGACCCAGTACTTC. The chain recombines TRBV6-1 with TRBJ2-5; D ambiguous. V was trimmed by 2 bases and J by 5 bases, leaving 9 bases between them. The CDR3 sequence is 13 residues long. Looked up from germline, CDR1 is MNHNS and CDR2 is SASEGT.

The V gene is TRBV7-2, the J gene TRBJ2-3; 8 bases align to TRBD2. The CDR3 has 12 residues. The V gene end was trimmed by 6 bases and the J gene end by 6 bases; junction bases not matched to a gene: 2. The germline CDR1 and CDR2 sequences are SGHTA and FQGNSA. CDR3 coding DNA: TGTGCCAGCAGGCGGACTAGCGATACGCAGTATTTT. Translating it yields CASRRTSDTQYF.

The rearrangement links TRBV14 to TRBJ1-1, with TRBD1 identical over 8 bases. Germline trimming cut 6 bases from V and 1 base from J; bases unmatched to any gene: 4. Germline CDR1 SGHDN, CDR2 FVKESK. The CDR3 covers 14 residues. CDR3: CASRRQGTNTEAFF. The CDR3 DNA sequence: TGTGCCAGCAGGCGACAGGGGACGAACACTGAAGCTTTCTTT.

The J gene is TRBJ1-1, the V gene TRBV9; TRBD1 is a possible D gene (5 bases). With 0 bases removed from V and 0 bases from J, the gap between germline ends came to 9 bases. This CDR3 spans 15 amino acids. Per germline, CDR1 SGDLS and CDR2 YYNGEE. The CDR3 DNA sequence: TGTGCCAGCAGCGTAGGGGGGTCTGTGAACACTGAAGCTTTCTTT. Translated, it gives CASSVGGSVNTEAFF.

The chain joins TRBV18 to TRBJ2-7; 9 positions match TRBD1. Germline loops: CDR1 KGHSH, CDR2 LQKENI. The V segment lost 3 bases and the J segment 5 bases; nucleotides outside the gene matches: 5. The CDR3 totals 14 residues. Here the CDR3 reads CASSPGQGINEQYF. CDR3 coding DNA: TGTGCCAGCTCACCGGGACAGGGTATAAACGAGCAGTACTTC.

This chain connects TRBV7-7 to TRBJ2-1; 9 nucleotides align to TRBD1. Per germline, CDR1 SSHAT and CDR2 FNYEAQ (reference sequence). The J segment lost 7 bases and the V segment lost 1 base, leaving 5 bases of the junction unmatched. The CDR3 consists of 15 residues. This chain's CDR3 is CASSLDRGPWNEQFF. CDR3 DNA sequence: TGTGCCAGCAGCTTAGACAGGGGGCCTTGGAATGAGCAGTTCTTC.

The chain uses TRBV6-5 and TRBJ2-5; perhaps TRBD1 as D (7 bases). This CDR3 has 13 residues. With 8 bases removed from V and 0 bases from J, the gap between germline ends came to 10 bases. Germline lookup yields CDR1 MNHEY and CDR2 SVGAGI. DNA of the CDR3: TGTGCCAGCGCGGGACAGAACCAAGAGACCCAGTACTTC. Its translation: CASAGQNQETQYF.

To note about this clone: Other DNA sequences in the sample encode the same CDR3. This chain connects TRBV6-6 to TRBJ2-7; D gene unclear. Germline values: CDR1 MNHNY, CDR2 SVGAGI (reference sequence). V lost 0 bases and J lost 1, with 4 bases in between. The CDR3 is made up of 13 amino acids. As DNA, the CDR3 is TGTGCCAGCAGTTACTCAGGGTCCTACGAGCAGTACTTC. Its translation: CASSYSGSYEQYF.

CDR3 nucleotide sequence: TGTGCCAGCAGCCAAAAGCCCCAGACCTACGAGCAGTACTTC. It specifies CASSQKPQTYEQYF. The chain links TRBV7-3 to TRBJ2-7; D unclear. The V end lost 5 bases, the J end lost 2 bases, and 13 bases lay between the germline ends. Germline V lookup: CDR1 SGHTA, CDR2 FQGTGA. The CDR3 spans 14 residues.

The V gene is TRBV12-5, the J gene TRBJ2-1; the D is unclear. Germline CDR1 reads LGHNT; CDR2 reads FRNRAP. The CDR3 sequence is 15 residues long. The V gene lost 6 bases and the J gene lost 3 bases, with 15 bases spanning the gap. The CDR3 protein is CASGAAVGFYNEQFF. DNA of the CDR3: TGTGCTAGTGGCGCTGCCGTTGGGTTCTACAATGAGCAGTTCTTC.

This sequence joins TRBV27 and TRBJ2-1, with D possibly being TRBD2 (6 bases). CDR1 and CDR2 (germline): MNHEY, SMNVEV (reference sequence). This CDR3 has 13 residues. Trimming took 8 bases from V and 3 from J, leaving 11 bases between them. Here the CDR3 DNA reads TGTGCCAGCCGGGGGACTGGCTACAATGAGCAGTTCTTC. Translating gives CASRGTGYNEQFF.

V usage is TRBV27 and J usage is TRBJ2-7; tentative D call: TRBD1 (6 bases). Germline CDR1 MNHEY, CDR2 SMNVEV (reference sequence). The CDR3 covers 15 residues. V lost 1 base to trimming and J lost 3 bases, with 13 bases between them. CDR3 residues: CASSLFLGQSYEQYF. The CDR3 region has the DNA TGTGCCAGCAGTTTATTCCTCGGACAGAGCTACGAGCAGTACTTC.

The rearrangement joins TRBV5-1 to TRBJ1-2, with D perhaps TRBD1 (5 bases). Trimming took off 4 bases at V and 8 bases at J, with 18 bases between the two ends. Germline-derived CDR1 and CDR2 are SGHRS and YFSETQ. The CDR3 has 14 amino acids. CDR3 sequence: CASSRETAAEGYTF. For the CDR3, the DNA is TGCGCCAGCAGCAGAGAGACAGCGGCGGAAGGCTACACCTTC.

The rearrangement links TRBV6-5 to TRBJ2-1; possible D gene TRBD2, 6 bases. This CDR3 has 16 residues. The V end lost 4 bases, the J end lost 3 bases, and 16 bases lay between the germline ends. The germline V gene has CDR1 MNHEY and CDR2 SVGAGI. CDR3 protein: CASSFLGGTDYNEQFF. Written as DNA, the CDR3 is TGTGCCAGCAGTTTCCTTGGCGGGACCGACTACAATGAGCAGTTCTTC.

CDR3 loop: CASSFKTGTAETQYF. The CDR3 nucleotides read TGCGCCAGCAGCTTCAAAACAGGGACCGCGGAGACCCAGTACTTC. The chain carries TRBV5-1 and TRBJ2-5; weak D call: TRBD1 (6 bases). V shed 2 bases and J shed 5 bases, with 16 bases lying between them. This CDR3 comprises 15 residues. The germline V gene has CDR1 SGHRS and CDR2 YFSETQ.

This sequence joins TRBV5-1 and TRBJ2-5, with D unclear. The length of the CDR3 is 17 residues. Germline lookup yields CDR1 SGHRS and CDR2 YFSETQ. Trimming removed 1 base at V and 1 base at J, with 17 bases between. This CDR3 is CASSLSILTAGQETQYF. CDR3 nucleotides: TGCGCCAGCAGCTTGTCAATTTTAACAGCCGGCCAAGAGACCCAGTACTTC.

The rearrangement links TRBV18 to TRBJ2-7; 9 nucleotides match TRBD1. The CDR3 consists of 14 residues. Germline CDR1 KGHSH, CDR2 LQKENI. J gave up 6 bases and V 3 bases, and 6 bases lay outside the gene matches. CDR3 residues: CASSPIDRGAEQYF. CDR3 nucleotides: TGTGCCAGCTCACCGATTGACAGGGGGGCCGAGCAGTACTTC.

This chain links TRBV5-1 with TRBJ2-7; 8 bases are shared with TRBD1. The trim removed 0 bases at V and 5 bases at J, leaving 16 bases unmatched. Germline CDR1 and CDR2: SGHRS and YFSETQ. The CDR3 contains 18 residues. The CDR3 nucleotides read TGCGCCAGCAGCTTGGCTCGATCGGGACAGGCCCTTACCGACGAGCAGTACTTC. This encodes CASSLARSGQALTDEQYF.

CDR3 in amino acids: CASSEIEHPTGELFF. CDR3 DNA: TGTGCCAGCTCAGAAATAGAACACCCCACCGGGGAGCTGTTTTTT. This sequence joins TRBV18 and TRBJ2-2; D call uncertain. The germline V gene encodes CDR1 KGHSH and CDR2 LQKENI. Trimming cost V 5 bases and J 4 bases, with 14 bases left between them. This CDR3 region has 15 residues.

The chain carries TRBV27 and TRBJ2-7, with D possibly being TRBD1 (6 bases). The germline V gene has CDR1 MNHEY and CDR2 SMNVEV (reference sequence). The CDR3 consists of 16 residues. V lost 2 bases and J 3 bases, leaving 17 bases between the germline ends. CDR3 bases: TGTGCCAGCAGTTTAGACAGGCTGTCAGTCGTCTACGAGCAGTACTTC. Amino acid sequence: CASSLDRLSVVYEQYF.

V is TRBV29-1 and J is TRBJ2-7; 13 bases are shared with TRBD2. The V segment lost 4 bases and the J segment 3 bases; nucleotides outside the gene matches: 9. In germline, CDR1 is SQVTM, CDR2 ANQGSEA. The CDR3 is made up of 16 amino acids. CDR3 DNA sequence: TGCAGCGTTGCCCAACGGACTAGCGGGAGCTTCTACGAGCAGTACTTC. Protein product: CSVAQRTSGSFYEQYF.

J is TRBJ1-5 and V is TRBV2, with 7 bases aligning to TRBD1. V dropped 6 bases and J dropped 1; count of bases not matched to a gene: 9. The CDR3 has 16 amino acids. CDR1 and CDR2 from the germline V gene are SNHLY and FYNNEI. The CDR3 DNA reads as TGTGCCAGCAGGCCAGGGGGTAGGCGAAGCAATCAGCCCCAGCATTTT. Protein product: CASRPGGRRSNQPQHF. Full variable domain (outside the CDR3, taken from reference TRBV2 and TRBJ1-5): EPEVTQTPSHQVTQMGQEVILRCVPISNHLYFYWYRQILGQKVEFLVSFYNNEISEKSEIFDDQFSVERPDGSNFTLKIRSTKLEDSAMYFCASRPGGRRSNQPQHFGDGTRLSIL.

This chain joins TRBV28 and TRBJ2-1, with 7 nucleotides matching TRBD1. V lost 6 bases and J lost 2; bases outside the gene matches: 4. Germline CDR1 is MDHEN and CDR2 is SYDVKM. The CDR3 is 14 amino acids. CDR3 region: CASRPGTAYNEQFF. The CDR3 nucleotides are TGTGCCAGCAGACCCGGGACAGCCTACAATGAGCAGTTCTTC. Combining the CDR3 with reference TRBV28 and TRBJ2-1 gives the whole variable domain DVKVTQSSRYLVKRTGEKVFLECVQDMDHENMFWYRQDPGLGLRLIYFSYDVKMKEKGDIPEGYSVSREKKERFSLILESASTNQTSMYLCASRPGTAYNEQFFGPGTRLTVL.

The chain's CDR3 is CASRASGRYEQYF. CDR3 in DNA: TGTGCCAGCAGAGCCTCAGGTCGCTACGAGCAGTACTTC. V and J are TRBV28 and TRBJ2-7; no clear D gene. The CDR3 consists of 13 residues. Between the trimmed V and J ends, which lost 6 bases and 3 bases, there was a span of 12 bases. Germline loops: CDR1 MDHEN, CDR2 SYDVKM.